This T cell receptor beta chain was sequenced for a study of blood T cell repertoires in COVID-19. Generated by immunoSEQ multiplex PCR, the TCRdb table keeps only in-frame clones and is missing some. Of more than 90,000 clones listed, under 80% are singletons. The CDR3 spans 17 residues. Per the germline V gene, CDR1 is LNHDA and CDR2 is SQIVND (reference sequence). Trimming took 5 bases from V and 5 from J; bases not matched to a gene: 15. V usage is TRBV19 and J usage is TRBJ1-5; 7 bases align to TRBD1. Sequencing was done on a sample of peripheral blood. This clonotype was sampled from a man in his fifties with acute or convalescent COVID-19. The CDR3 DNA reads as TGTGCCAGTAGTGAACAGGGGTTTTACGGTGGGGATCAGCCCCAGCATTTT. Encoded protein: CASSEQGFYGGDQPQHF.